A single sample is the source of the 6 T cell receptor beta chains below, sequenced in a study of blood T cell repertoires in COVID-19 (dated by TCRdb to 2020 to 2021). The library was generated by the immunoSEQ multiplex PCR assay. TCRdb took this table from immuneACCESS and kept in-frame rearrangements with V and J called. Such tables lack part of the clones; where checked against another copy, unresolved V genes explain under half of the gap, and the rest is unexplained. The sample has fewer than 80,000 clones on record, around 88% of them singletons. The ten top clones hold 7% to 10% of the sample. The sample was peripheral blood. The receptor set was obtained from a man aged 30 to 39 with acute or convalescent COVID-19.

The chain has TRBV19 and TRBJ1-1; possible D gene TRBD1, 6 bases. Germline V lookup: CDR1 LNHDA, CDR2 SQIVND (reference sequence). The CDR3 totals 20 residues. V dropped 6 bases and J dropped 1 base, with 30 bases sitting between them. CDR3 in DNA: TGTGCCAGTAGCCCCAGGGAGCGGGGGGGGCTTCTTGTCCGGAACACTGAAGCTTTCTTT. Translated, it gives CASSPRERGGLLVRNTEAFF.

The CDR3 loop reads CASRRAGGMTGELFF. The CDR3 nucleotides read TGTGCCAGCAGGCGAGCGGGAGGCATGACCGGGGAGCTGTTTTTT. This chain links TRBV5-6 with TRBJ2-2; 9 bases line up with TRBD2. The CDR3 covers 15 residues. Germline CDR1 and CDR2: SGHDT and YYEEEE. V was pared by 5 bases and J by 5 bases, with 7 bases of the junction left unmatched. The full variable domain, its missing parts supplied by reference TRBV5-6 and TRBJ2-2, is DAGVTQSPTHLIKTRGQQVTLRCSPKSGHDTVSWYQQALGQGPQFIFQYYEEEERQRGNFPDRFSGHQFPNYSSELNVNALLLGDSALYLCASRRAGGMTGELFFGEGSRLTVL.

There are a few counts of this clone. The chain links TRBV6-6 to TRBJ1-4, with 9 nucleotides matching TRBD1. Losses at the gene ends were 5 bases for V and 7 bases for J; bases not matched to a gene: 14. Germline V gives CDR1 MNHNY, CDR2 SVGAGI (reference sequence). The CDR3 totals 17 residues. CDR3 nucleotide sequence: TGTGCCAGCAGTCCTCGACCGGGGACAGGGAAAGTTGAAAAACTGTTTTTT. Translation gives CASSPRPGTGKVEKLFF.

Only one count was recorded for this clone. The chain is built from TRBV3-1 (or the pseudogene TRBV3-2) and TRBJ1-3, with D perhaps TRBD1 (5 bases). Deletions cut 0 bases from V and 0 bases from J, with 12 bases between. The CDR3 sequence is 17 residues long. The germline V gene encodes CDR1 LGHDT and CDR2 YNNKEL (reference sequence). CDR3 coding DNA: TGTGCCAGCAGCCAAGACACCACAGGCTACTCTGGAAACACCATATATTTT. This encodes CASSQDTTGYSGNTIYF.

The CDR3 region has the DNA TGTGCCAGCAGCCGGGGGGTTTCCACAGATACGCAGTATTTT. The encoded protein is CASSRGVSTDTQYF. The chain combines TRBV3-1 (or the pseudogene TRBV3-2) with TRBJ2-3; tentatively, D is TRBD2 (6 bases). V was cut by 4 bases and J by 2 bases, with 10 bases left in between. Germline V gives CDR1 LGHDT, CDR2 YNNKEL (reference sequence). The CDR3 extends over 14 amino acids.

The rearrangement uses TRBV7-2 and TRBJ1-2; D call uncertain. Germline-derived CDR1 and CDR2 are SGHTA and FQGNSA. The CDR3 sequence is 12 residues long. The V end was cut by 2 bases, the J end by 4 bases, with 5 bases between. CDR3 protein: CASSLTGYGYTF. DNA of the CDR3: TGTGCCAGCAGCTTAACGGGCTATGGCTACACCTTC.